The following is a T cell receptor (beta chain) sequence with its context. What it binds is unknown. V dropped 2 bases and J dropped 0; count of bases not matched to a gene: 4. Germline CDR1 is SGHTA and CDR2 is FQGTGA. The CDR3 is made up of 15 amino acids. These data are taken from a study of spatial heterogeneity in lung cancer. Across the study: A T cell module score from matched bulk RNA-seq correlated strongly with TCR transcript counts in tumor regions. Study-wide findings and caveats: Intratumoral expanded alpha and beta TCR counts were found to track tumor mutation counts. Expanded TCR counts, ubiquitous and regional, correlated respectively with ubiquitous and regional nonsynonymous mutation counts. It was estimated that coverage of tumor T cells reached around 6.3% for alpha chains and around 13% for beta chains.

Each CDR3 protein gets one entry after TCRdb re-called the 5' RACE reads with MiXCR. The data contain approximately 6,000 distinct CDR3 sequences, over 20% of them singletons. The time point: sample taken at primary tumor resection. Material for sequencing was whole RNA from tumor, nontumor lung or frozen PBMC, left unsorted. The V call is TRBV7-3, the J call TRBJ2-7; TRBD2 matches at 7 bases. This sequence was found in a male donor with early-stage non-small cell lung cancer. The sample here was lung tumor tissue, taken at surgery. The CDR3 DNA reads TGTGCCAGCAGCTTACTAGCGGAAAGCTCCTACGAGCAGTACTTC. Protein sequence: CASSLLAESSYEQYF.